Shown below are 27 T cell receptor beta chains from a single sample sequenced in a study of spatial heterogeneity in lung cancer. TCRdb called the 5' RACE reads again in MiXCR, with one record for every CDR3 protein. The sample yields 60,000 to 80,000 distinct CDR3 sequences, about an eighth seen once. Documented time point: sample taken at primary tumor resection. Unsorted samples of tumor, nontumor lung or frozen PBMC had their whole RNA sequenced. The material sequenced was PBMCs, taken at surgery. All receptors come from a male donor with early-stage non-small cell lung cancer.

The sample holds many counts of this clonotype. The chain employs TRBV4-3 and TRBJ2-1; TRBD2 matches at 7 bases. CDR1 is LGHNA and CDR2 is YSLEER in the germline V gene. The length of the CDR3 is 17 residues. Trimming removed 0 bases from V and 7 bases from J; junction bases left unmatched: 12. In DNA, the CDR3 is TGCGCCAGCAGCCAAGAAAGGAACCCGGGACTACTGAATGAGCAGTTCTTC. Its translation is CASSQERNPGLLNEQFF.

The chain employs TRBV5-4 and TRBJ2-7; D is uncertain. This CDR3 contains 12 residues. V was trimmed by 1 base and J by 7 bases, leaving 9 bases between them. The germline gives CDR1 SGHNT, CDR2 YYREEE (reference sequence). As DNA, the CDR3 is TGTGCCAGCAGCTTGTCGACCGGGGAGCAGTACTTC. Its protein is CASSLSTGEQYF.

This clonotype was observed a handful of times. This chain connects TRBV20-1 to TRBJ2-7, with TRBD2 matching 12 bases. The J segment lost 6 bases and the V segment lost 6 bases, leaving 9 bases of the junction unmatched. CDR1 and CDR2 (germline): DFQATT, SNEGSKA (reference sequence). There are 14 residues in the CDR3. CDR3 nucleotides: TGCAGTGCGATCCGACTAGCGGGAGATCTCGAGCAGTACTTC. This translates into CSAIRLAGDLEQYF.

A single count supports this clonotype. This chain uses TRBV20-1 with TRBJ1-2; D gene unclear. Germline V lookup: CDR1 DFQATT, CDR2 SNEGSKA (reference sequence). Between the trimmed V and J ends, which lost 2 bases and 4 bases, there was a span of 11 bases. This CDR3 region has 13 residues. CDR3 DNA sequence: TGCAGTGCTAGAACGCCCCCCGGCTATGGCTACACCTTC. Translating it yields CSARTPPGYGYTF.

The chain combines TRBV29-1 with TRBJ2-7; no clear D gene. CDR1 is SQVTM, CDR2 ANQGSEA, per germline. Trimming stripped 5 bases from V and 3 bases from J, with 11 bases between. CDR3 size: 12 residues. In DNA, the CDR3 is TGCAGCGTTATCCAGGACCTCTACGAGCAGTACTTC. It codes for CSVIQDLYEQYF.

This clonotype was found a few times. The chain carries TRBV12-3 or TRBV12-4 and TRBJ1-2; D remains ambiguous. The V gene lost 2 bases and the J gene lost 8 bases, with 15 bases spanning the gap. CDR3 length: 14 amino acids. In DNA form, the CDR3 reads TGTGCCAGCAGTTTATACGGAAGGAAGGAGGGCTACACCTTC. It translates to CASSLYGRKEGYTF.

The chain uses TRBV6-2 or TRBV6-3 and TRBJ2-2; D is uncertain. The V end lost 1 base, the J end lost 1 base, and 4 bases lay between the germline ends. Germline V gene lookup returns CDR1 MNHEY and CDR2 SVGEGT. This CDR3 is 14 amino acids long. CDR3 nucleotides: TGTGCCAGCAGTTACTTAGTGAACACCGGGGAGCTGTTTTTT. Protein product: CASSYLVNTGELFF.

This clonotype occurred a few times. The V and J genes are TRBV10-3 and TRBJ2-7; a possible D gene is TRBD2 (5 bases). With 8 bases removed from V and 0 bases from J, the gap between germline ends came to 14 bases. The CDR3 has 14 residues. Germline loops: CDR1 ENHRY, CDR2 SYGVKD. The DNA of the CDR3 is TGTGCCATCCGATTGTTCGGGGACTCCTACGAGCAGTACTTC. Translating gives CAIRLFGDSYEQYF.

This clonotype came up a few times. The V and J genes are TRBV7-2 and TRBJ1-1; D possibly corresponds to TRBD1 (6 bases). The CDR3 runs 15 residues. CDR1 and CDR2 (germline): SGHTA, FQGNSA. Trimming removed 2 bases at V and 2 bases at J, with 12 bases between. DNA for the CDR3: TGTGCCAGCAGCTTAATGGGGGGCCCAAACACTGAAGCTTTCTTT. It translates to CASSLMGGPNTEAFF.

The chain employs TRBV29-1 and TRBJ1-2, with D unclear. The V end was cut by 4 bases, the J end by 4 bases, with 10 bases between. Germline V gene lookup returns CDR1 SQVTM and CDR2 ANQGSEA. The CDR3 has 12 residues. CDR3 in amino acids: CSVAENLYGYTF. The CDR3 coding sequence is TGCAGCGTTGCGGAGAACCTCTATGGCTACACCTTC.

This clonotype appeared a few times. This chain joins TRBV3-1 and TRBJ1-1; D is undetermined. The length of the CDR3 is 13 residues. V shed 0 bases and J shed 5 bases, with 7 bases lying between them. Germline loops: CDR1 LGHDT, CDR2 YNNKEL (reference sequence). The CDR3, as DNA: TGTGCCAGCAGCCAAGATATGGGTACTGAAGCTTTCTTT. Translation gives CASSQDMGTEAFF.

The chain recombines TRBV6-5 with TRBJ2-3; a weak D match, TRBD2 (6 bases). There are 16 residues in the CDR3. The V end lost 5 bases, the J end lost 5 bases, and 20 bases lay between the germline ends. Germline V gene sequence: CDR1 MNHEY, CDR2 SVGAGI. The CDR3 coding sequence is TGTGCCAGCAGTCCGATGGAGGGCCAGGCGCAAGATACGCAGTATTTT. It yields the protein CASSPMEGQAQDTQYF.

This clonotype was observed a handful of times. V usage is TRBV2 and J usage is TRBJ2-7; no clear D gene. The germline V and J ends were trimmed by 2 bases and 6 bases, with 11 bases remaining between them. The CDR3 consists of 13 residues. Germline CDR1 and CDR2: SNHLY and FYNNEI. The CDR3 DNA follows: TGTGCCAGCAGTGAAACCCCCTTGGGCGAGCAGTACTTC. This translates into CASSETPLGEQYF.

The rearrangement uses TRBV28 and TRBJ2-2, with a weak D call TRBD1 (6 bases). CDR1 MDHEN and CDR2 SYDVKM come from the germline V gene. V was trimmed by 8 bases and J by 5 bases, leaving 18 bases between them. The CDR3 has 15 residues. In DNA form, the CDR3 reads TGTGCCAGCTTGGGGGCCGGGCAGGGAACCGGGGAGCTGTTTTTT. Its protein product is CASLGAGQGTGELFF.

The chain joins TRBV7-8 to TRBJ2-1; 10 bases agree with TRBD2. This CDR3 contains 18 residues. V shed 0 bases and J 1 base; nucleotides not matched to a gene: 6. CDR1 SGHVS and CDR2 FQNEAQ come from the germline V gene. The DNA of the CDR3 is TGTGCCAGCAGCTTAGCGGCTAGCGGGAGTACATCCTACAATGAGCAGTTCTTC. Its protein is CASSLAASGSTSYNEQFF.

This clonotype appeared a few times. The chain is built from TRBV5-1 and TRBJ2-7; a possible D gene is TRBD1 (6 bases). This CDR3 spans 12 amino acids. V was cut by 4 bases and J by 3 bases, with 8 bases left in between. The germline V gene encodes CDR1 SGHRS and CDR2 YFSETQ. CDR3 bases: TGCGCCAGCAGCCGGACAGACTACGAGCAGTACTTC. Translating gives CASSRTDYEQYF.

The table lists this clonotype with many counts. CDR3 sequence (DNA): TGTGCCAGCAGCATACATCCCGGGACTAGCGGGAGCCAGCAGTTCTTC. Amino acid sequence: CASSIHPGTSGSQQFF. This sequence joins TRBV12-3 or TRBV12-4 and TRBJ2-1; 14 positions match TRBD2. J was trimmed by 11 bases and V by 6 bases; bases with no gene match: 12. This CDR3 comprises 16 residues.

The chain combines TRBV29-1 with TRBJ1-1; D is unresolved. Per the germline V gene, CDR1 is SQVTM and CDR2 is ANQGSEA. V lost 0 bases and J 0 bases, leaving 5 bases between the germline ends. CDR3 length equals 13 residues. The CDR3 coding sequence is TGCAGCGTTGAAGAGTTAGTGAACACTGAAGCTTTCTTT. Its translation: CSVEELVNTEAFF.

There are many counts of this clonotype. V gene TRBV10-3 combines with J gene TRBJ2-5; TRBD2 aligns across 8 bases. Unmatched junction bases numbered 4, after V lost 6 bases and J lost 1 base. CDR3 length: 14 amino acids. Germline V gene sequence: CDR1 ENHRY, CDR2 SYGVKD. In DNA, the CDR3 is TGTGCCATCAGCCGGGAGGGCCCCCAAGAGACCCAGTACTTC. It codes for CAISREGPQETQYF.

The table lists this clonotype with a few counts. This rearrangement joins TRBV5-5 to TRBJ2-4, with 9 bases that match TRBD1. Trimming removed 1 base from V and 1 base from J; junction bases left unmatched: 6. CDR1 is SGHKS and CDR2 is YYEKEE in the germline V gene (reference sequence). The CDR3 extends over 17 amino acids. The CDR3 coding sequence is TGTGCCAGCAGCTTGCTCGGGACAGGGACTGCCAAAAACATTCAGTACTTC. Translation: CASSLLGTGTAKNIQYF.

This clonotype was recorded a few times. CDR3 nucleotides: TGCGCCAGCAGCCAAGATCTAGCGGGATCCTACGAGCAGTACTTC. It yields the protein CASSQDLAGSYEQYF. The V gene is TRBV4-3, the J gene TRBJ2-7, with 9 bases aligning to TRBD2. The CDR3 has 15 residues. Trimming took 0 bases from V and 1 from J; bases not matched to a gene: 1. Germline values: CDR1 LGHNA, CDR2 YSLEER.

This clonotype was observed a handful of times. J is TRBJ2-5 and V is TRBV5-6; D unclear. V lost 1 base and J lost 5, with 3 bases in between. The germline gives CDR1 SGHDT, CDR2 YYEEEE. The CDR3 consists of 11 residues. CDR3 bases: TGTGCCAGCAGCTTGATTGAGACCCAGTACTTC. Protein product: CASSLIETQYF.

This chain links TRBV5-1 with TRBJ2-3; maybe TRBD1 (5 bases). The ends were cut back, 0 bases at V and 0 bases at J, with 11 bases in the middle. Germline V gives CDR1 SGHRS, CDR2 YFSETQ. The CDR3 spans 16 residues. CDR3 nucleotide sequence: TGCGCCAGCAGCTTGGCGACAGTCACTAGCACAGATACGCAGTATTTT. The encoded protein is CASSLATVTSTDTQYF.

About this clonotype itself: A read error may explain this, as a much larger clone is one base away. The chain carries TRBV29-1 and TRBJ2-1, with TRBD2 identical over 10 bases. This CDR3 comprises 13 residues. Trimming took 6 bases from V and 9 from J; bases not matched to a gene: 8. Germline V lookup: CDR1 SQVTM, CDR2 ANQGSEA. The CDR3 DNA is TGCAGCGTCCCTAGCGGGAGTCATGTTGAGCAGTTCTTC. It specifies CSVPSGSHVEQFF.

This chain links TRBV29-1 with TRBJ1-1; D is unresolved. Germline V gene sequence: CDR1 SQVTM, CDR2 ANQGSEA. V was cut by 5 bases and J by 0 bases, with 10 bases left in between. The CDR3 loop spans 13 amino acids. The CDR3, as DNA: TGCAGCGTTCTTGACGGACTGAACACTGAAGCTTTCTTT. It encodes CSVLDGLNTEAFF.

This clonotype was picked up one time. J is TRBJ2-1 and V is TRBV3-1; 12 bases fit TRBD2. This CDR3 is built from 15 residues. Germline V gene sequence: CDR1 LGHDT, CDR2 YNNKEL (reference sequence). V lost 3 bases to trimming and J lost 8 bases; unmatched junction nucleotides: 5. The DNA for the CDR3 is TGTGCCAGCAGCCATGGGCTAGCGGGAGGGTATGAGCAGTTCTTC. This sequence encodes CASSHGLAGGYEQFF.

V is TRBV7-2 and J is TRBJ2-5; 7 nucleotides align to TRBD2. CDR1 and CDR2 from the germline V gene are SGHTA and FQGNSA. Trimming cost V 3 bases and J 4 bases; bases outside gene matches: 8. This CDR3 spans 15 amino acids. CDR3 protein: CASSFKAGVPETQYF. CDR3 DNA: TGTGCCAGCAGCTTTAAGGCGGGAGTCCCAGAGACCCAGTACTTC.